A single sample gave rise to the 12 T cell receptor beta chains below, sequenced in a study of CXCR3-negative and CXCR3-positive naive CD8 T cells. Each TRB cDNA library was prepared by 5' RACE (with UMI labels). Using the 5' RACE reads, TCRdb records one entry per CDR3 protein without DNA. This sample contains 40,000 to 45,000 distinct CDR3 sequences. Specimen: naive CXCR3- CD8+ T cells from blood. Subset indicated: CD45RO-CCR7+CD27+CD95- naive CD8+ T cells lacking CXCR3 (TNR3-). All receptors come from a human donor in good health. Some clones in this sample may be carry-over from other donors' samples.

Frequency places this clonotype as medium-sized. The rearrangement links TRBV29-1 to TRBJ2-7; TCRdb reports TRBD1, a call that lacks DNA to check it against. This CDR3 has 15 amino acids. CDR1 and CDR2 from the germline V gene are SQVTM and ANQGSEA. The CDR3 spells CSAEQTGTGGGEQYF.

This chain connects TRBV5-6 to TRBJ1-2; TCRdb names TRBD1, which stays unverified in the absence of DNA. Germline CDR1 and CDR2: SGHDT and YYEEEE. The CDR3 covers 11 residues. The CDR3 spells CASSTSDSPIF.

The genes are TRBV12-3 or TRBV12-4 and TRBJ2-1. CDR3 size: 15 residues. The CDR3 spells CASTLNSGSYNEQFF.

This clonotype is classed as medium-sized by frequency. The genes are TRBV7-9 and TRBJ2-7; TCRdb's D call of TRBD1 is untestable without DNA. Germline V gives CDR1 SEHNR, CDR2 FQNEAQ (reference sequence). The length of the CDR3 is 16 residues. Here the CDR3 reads CASSPHAGGDVYEQYF.

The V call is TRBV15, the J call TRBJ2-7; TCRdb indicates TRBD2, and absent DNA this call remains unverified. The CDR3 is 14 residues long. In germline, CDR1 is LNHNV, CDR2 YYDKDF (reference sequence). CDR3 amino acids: CATSPRGGGIEQYF. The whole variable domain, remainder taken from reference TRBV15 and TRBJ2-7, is DAMVIQNPRYQVTQFGKPVTLSCSQTLNHNVMYWYQQKSSQAPKLLFHYYDKDFNNEADTPDNFQSRRPNTSFCFLDIRSPGLGDTAMYLCATSPRGGGIEQYFGPGTRLTVT.

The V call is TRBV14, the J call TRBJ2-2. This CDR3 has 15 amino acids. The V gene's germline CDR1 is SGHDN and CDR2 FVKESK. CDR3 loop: CASSQSLRGTGELFF.

The chain's CDR3 is CASSGSPGREYEQYF. This chain uses TRBV12-3 or TRBV12-4 with TRBJ2-7; TCRdb selects TRBD1, and the lack of DNA leaves this call unchecked. The CDR3 covers 15 residues.

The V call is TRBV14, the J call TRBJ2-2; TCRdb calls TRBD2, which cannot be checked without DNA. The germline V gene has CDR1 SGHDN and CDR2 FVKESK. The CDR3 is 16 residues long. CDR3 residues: CASSQDFPINTGELFF.

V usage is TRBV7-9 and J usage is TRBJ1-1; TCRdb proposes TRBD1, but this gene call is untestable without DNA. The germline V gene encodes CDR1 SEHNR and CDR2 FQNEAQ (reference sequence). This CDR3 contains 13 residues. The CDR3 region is CASSSVGGTEAFF.

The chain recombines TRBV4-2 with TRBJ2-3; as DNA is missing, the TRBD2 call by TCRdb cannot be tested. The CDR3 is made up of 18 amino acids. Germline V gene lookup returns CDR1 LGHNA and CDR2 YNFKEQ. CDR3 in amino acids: CASSQDLRGGLFTDTQYF.

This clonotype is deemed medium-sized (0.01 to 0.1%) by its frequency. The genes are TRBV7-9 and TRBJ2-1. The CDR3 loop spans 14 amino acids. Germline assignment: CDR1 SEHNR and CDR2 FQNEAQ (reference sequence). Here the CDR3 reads CASSSTGPFDEQFF.

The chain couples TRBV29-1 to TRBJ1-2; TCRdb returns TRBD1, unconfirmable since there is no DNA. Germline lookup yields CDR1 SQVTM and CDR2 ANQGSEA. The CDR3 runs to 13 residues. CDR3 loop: CSVPTPEGDGYTF.